The 29 T cell receptor beta chains below come from one sample, sequenced in a study of Graves' ophthalmopathy and Graves' hyperthyroidism. CDR3 regions of TCR beta were amplified from RNA transcripts. HTBI primers served in a first-round RT-PCR, which a second-round multiplex PCR followed. Each CDR3 protein gets one entry after TCRdb re-called the multiplex PCR reads with MiXCR. The sample lists some 1.1 million distinct CDR3 sequences; about 38% were seen once. Sequenced sample: peripheral blood or thyroid tissue (not recorded which). The source is an adult man with Graves' hyperthyroidism.

The chain couples TRBV4-3 to TRBJ2-7, with 8 bases that match TRBD2. With 0 bases clipped from V and 2 bases from J, the junction kept 15 bases outside the gene matches. The CDR3 has 19 residues. Germline V gene data show CDR1 as LGHNA and CDR2 as YSLEER. CDR3 in DNA: TGCGCCAGCAGCCAAGATCGGCTTGAGAGCGGGAGAGCTGCCTACGAGCAGTACTTC. Translated: CASSQDRLESGRAAYEQYF.

This chain uses TRBV7-8 with TRBJ2-2; 12 bases are shared with TRBD2. The germline CDR1 and CDR2 sequences are SGHVS and FQNEAQ. The CDR3 loop spans 20 amino acids. The trim removed 5 bases at V and 4 bases at J, leaving 17 bases unmatched. CDR3 coding DNA: TGTGCCAGCAGCCCGGACCGAAACCTAGCGGGGGGGTCGGTCACCGGGGAGCTGTTTTTT. Protein sequence: CASSPDRNLAGGSVTGELFF.

About this clonotype itself: Possible read error: a much larger clone is one base away. This chain joins TRBV2 and TRBJ1-4; 7 bases are shared with TRBD1. The CDR3 spans 15 residues. Germline CDR1 reads SNHLY; CDR2 reads FYNNEI. The DNA for the CDR3 is TGTGCCAGCACCAGCGGGACAGTCACTAATGAAAAACTGCTTTTT. Its translation is CASTSGTVTNEKLLF.

This clonotype came up a few times. The chain recombines TRBV7-9 with TRBJ1-5, with D perhaps matching TRBD1 (5 bases). CDR1 SEHNR and CDR2 FQNEAQ come from the germline V gene (reference sequence). With 3 bases removed from V and 0 bases from J, the gap between germline ends came to 15 bases. The CDR3 consists of 17 residues. In DNA, the CDR3 is TGTGCCAGCAGCTTTAGGCCGGGACGGAATAGCAATCAGCCCCAGCATTTT. It encodes CASSFRPGRNSNQPQHF.

This clonotype was detected many times. V and J are TRBV7-9 and TRBJ2-5, with TRBD2 as a possible D gene (6 bases). Germline CDR1 is SEHNR and CDR2 is FQNEAQ (reference sequence). Trimming shortened V by 4 bases and J by 4 bases, and 16 bases separated the two germline ends. The CDR3 is 15 residues long. The chain's CDR3 is CASSSQLLAGETQYF. CDR3 sequence (DNA): TGTGCCAGCAGCTCCCAATTACTAGCCGGAGAGACCCAGTACTTC.

The chain couples TRBV7-8 to TRBJ2-5; 10 bases agree with TRBD2. The ends lost 6 bases at V and 5 bases at J; junction bases unmatched: 9. Germline-derived CDR1 and CDR2 are SGHVS and FQNEAQ. This CDR3 region has 15 residues. In nucleotides, the CDR3 is TGTGCCAGCAGAGCGAGCGGGGGGGCATCGGAGACCCAGTACTTC. The encoded protein is CASRASGGASETQYF.

This clonotype was seen at least ten times. The CDR3 region has the DNA TGTGCCATCACCGTCTCGGGAGGGAGCACTGAAGCTTTCTTT. As protein: CAITVSGGSTEAFF. The genes are TRBV10-3 and TRBJ1-1; D gene uncertain. Trimming left V 7 bases short and J 4 bases short, with 16 bases between. The CDR3 is 14 residues long. Germline CDR1 and CDR2: ENHRY and SYGVKD.

This clonotype was seen ten or more times. This chain connects TRBV20-1 to TRBJ1-2; no reliable D call. Trimming stripped 4 bases from V and 0 bases from J, with 12 bases between. Germline lookup yields CDR1 DFQATT and CDR2 SNEGSKA (reference sequence). This CDR3 region has 14 residues. CDR3 region: CSAKPDQPNYGYTF. CDR3 DNA sequence: TGCAGTGCTAAACCAGACCAGCCTAACTATGGCTACACCTTC.

Notes on this clonotype: This could be a read error, since a much larger clone is one nucleotide away. The chain joins TRBV5-1 to TRBJ2-5, with D uncertain. Germline V CDR1 and CDR2: SGHRS, YFSETQ. The CDR3 is 15 amino acids. CDR3 sequence reads: CAISLATDIGETQYF. CDR3 DNA sequence: TGCGCCATCAGCTTGGCCACGGATATAGGAGAGACCCAGTACTTC.

In this sample, this clonotype turned up many times. This sequence joins TRBV2 and TRBJ1-6; 9 bases agree with TRBD1. This CDR3 region has 15 residues. Germline values: CDR1 SNHLY, CDR2 FYNNEI. Trimming removed 6 bases from V and 10 bases from J; junction bases left unmatched: 10. CDR3 bases: TGTGCCAGCAGAGTGGACAGGGGATTGGAGTCACCCCTCCACTTT. This translates into CASRVDRGLESPLHF.

The table lists this clonotype with a few counts. This rearrangement joins TRBV7-9 to TRBJ2-7, with D perhaps given as TRBD1 or TRBD2 (5 bases each). Germline V gene sequence: CDR1 SEHNR, CDR2 FQNEAQ (reference sequence). V gave up 5 bases and J gave up 0 bases, with 17 bases separating them. The CDR3 is made up of 16 amino acids. DNA of the CDR3: TGTGCCAGCAGCCCAGGTCCTCCTGGGGGCTCCTACGAGCAGTACTTC. Its protein product is CASSPGPPGGSYEQYF.

This clonotype was picked up a small number of times. The gene calls are TRBV12-3 or TRBV12-4 and TRBJ2-5, with D possibly matching TRBD2 (6 bases). The CDR3 is made up of 15 amino acids. V was cut by 3 bases and J by 1 base, with 12 bases left in between. The CDR3 sequence: CASSLGGIIQETQYF. The CDR3 nucleotides are TGTGCCAGCAGTTTGGGCGGGATTATCCAAGAGACCCAGTACTTC.

The V call is TRBV2, the J call TRBJ2-3; 8 nucleotides agree with TRBD2. The CDR3 has 15 amino acids. V dropped 5 bases and J dropped 0; count of bases not matched to a gene: 4. The V gene's germline CDR1 is SNHLY and CDR2 FYNNEI. The CDR3 nucleotides read TGTGCCAGCAGTCCGGGGGGGTCTAGCACAGATACGCAGTATTTT. Protein sequence: CASSPGGSSTDTQYF.

Concerning this clonotype itself: One base away lies a much larger clone, so this may be a sequencing read error. The chain carries TRBV10-3 and TRBJ2-7; D might be TRBD1 or TRBD2, each matching 5 bases. Germline lookup yields CDR1 ENHRY and CDR2 SYGVKD. Trimming pared 8 bases from V and 3 bases from J, leaving 8 bases between. The CDR3 sequence is 11 residues long. CDR3 region: CAIGDGYEQYF. The DNA of the CDR3 is TGTGCCATCGGGGACGGCTACGAGCAGTACTTC.

This clonotype was seen just once. This chain joins TRBV15 and TRBJ2-7; the D gene is possibly TRBD1 (5 bases). Germline loops: CDR1 LNHNV, CDR2 YYDKDF (reference sequence). Trimming stripped 1 base from V and 4 bases from J, with 20 bases between. This CDR3 is built from 17 residues. The CDR3 nucleotides read TGTGCCACCAGCAGAGTCACAGGTACCCCCGCTATGTACGAGCAGTACTTC. Its protein is CATSRVTGTPAMYEQYF. The full variable domain, with the rest looked up from reference TRBV15 and TRBJ2-7, is DAMVIQNPRYQVTQFGKPVTLSCSQTLNHNVMYWYQQKSSQAPKLLFHYYDKDFNNEADTPDNFQSRRPNTSFCFLDIRSPGLGDTAMYLCATSRVTGTPAMYEQYFGPGTRLTVT.

The chain has TRBV29-1 and TRBJ1-2, with TRBD1 identical over 11 bases. The V and J ends lost 8 bases and 0 bases, in that order; junction bases with no gene match: 8. This CDR3 is 15 amino acids long. The germline V gene encodes CDR1 SQVTM and CDR2 ANQGSEA. In nucleotides, the CDR3 is TGCAGCACTAAGGGACAGGGGGAGGCTAACTATGGCTACACCTTC. The encoded protein is CSTKGQGEANYGYTF.

In its sample, this clonotype was seen once. V gene TRBV20-1 combines with J gene TRBJ2-7; D is unresolved. CDR1 is DFQATT and CDR2 is SNEGSKA in the germline V gene (reference sequence). This CDR3 has 15 residues. V dropped 0 bases and J dropped 0 bases, with 12 bases sitting between them. CDR3 in amino acids: CSARDFGPSSYEQYF. Here the CDR3 DNA reads TGCAGTGCTAGAGATTTCGGTCCTAGCTCCTACGAGCAGTACTTC.

The chain joins TRBV20-1 to TRBJ2-5; D gene unclear. This CDR3 contains 10 residues. Germline CDR1 is DFQATT and CDR2 is SNEGSKA (reference sequence). The germline V and J ends were trimmed by 7 bases and 3 bases, with 6 bases remaining between them. The CDR3 sequence: CSVIKETQYF. In nucleotides, the CDR3 is TGCAGTGTCATTAAAGAGACCCAGTACTTC.

The V and J genes are TRBV10-3 and TRBJ2-2; 8 bases line up with TRBD2. The J segment lost 9 bases and the V segment lost 10 bases, leaving 16 bases of the junction unmatched. CDR3 size: 15 residues. Germline V gene data show CDR1 as ENHRY and CDR2 as SYGVKD. CDR3 loop: CATQAAGGSSRELFF. The DNA of the CDR3 is TGTGCCACACAGGCGGCGGGAGGAAGTAGTAGGGAGCTGTTTTTT.

Worth noting for this clonotype: This may arise from a read error, as a much more abundant clone is one base away. In this CDR3 the conserved last residue, phenylalanine or tryptophan, is missing, so a read error is likely. This chain uses TRBV19 with TRBJ1-2; D remains unclear. Trimming shortened V by 7 bases and J by 4 bases, and 19 bases separated the two germline ends. In germline, CDR1 is LNHDA, CDR2 SQIVND (reference sequence). The CDR3 sequence is 15 residues long. DNA of the CDR3: TGTGCCAGTACCATTGGAAGCGGTTCCCGCTATGGCTACACCCTC. It yields the protein CASTIGSGSRYGYTL.

As for this clonotype: This may be a read error: a much more frequent sequence differs by one nucleotide. CDR3 sequence: CASSVNSGGRGQYF. CDR3 nucleotides: TGTGCCAGCAGCGTAAATAGCGGGGGGCGGGGGCAGTACTTC. The V gene is TRBV9, the J gene TRBJ2-7, with TRBD2 identical over 10 bases. The CDR3 is 14 amino acids. Trimming at V came to 1 base and at J to 9 bases, leaving 7 bases not matched to a gene. Germline lookup yields CDR1 SGDLS and CDR2 YYNGEE.

This clonotype was counted at least ten times. J is TRBJ2-2 and V is TRBV20-1; 9 bases match TRBD2. This CDR3 has 15 residues. From germline, CDR1 is DFQATT and CDR2 SNEGSKA (reference sequence). Trimming removed 3 bases from V and 6 bases from J; junction bases left unmatched: 8. This chain's CDR3 is CSARAGLAFPGELFF. CDR3 nucleotides: TGCAGTGCTAGGGCGGGACTAGCCTTCCCCGGGGAGCTGTTTTTT.

This clonotype was detected ten times or more. The chain links TRBV7-9 to TRBJ2-6; D call uncertain. Deletions cut 4 bases from V and 2 bases from J, with 12 bases between. This CDR3 spans 16 amino acids. Germline V gene lookup returns CDR1 SEHNR and CDR2 FQNEAQ (reference sequence). CDR3 nucleotide sequence: TGTGCCAGCAGCTCCCAAAGGACGGCTGGGGCCAACGTCCTGACTTTC. The encoded protein is CASSSQRTAGANVLTF.

There are many counts of this clonotype. V is TRBV11-2 and J is TRBJ2-5; unclear D gene. From germline, CDR1 is SGHAT and CDR2 FQNNGV. This CDR3 is built from 13 residues. Trimming removed 5 bases at V and 2 bases at J, with 9 bases between. Written as DNA, the CDR3 is TGTGCCAGCAGCCGTCAGTGGCAAGAGACCCAGTACTTC. Translation: CASSRQWQETQYF.

This clonotype was detected only once. A much bigger clone sits one base away, suggesting this may be a read error. The CDR3 is CASSDYAEETQYF. CDR3 nucleotides: TGTGCCAGCAGTGACTACGCGGAAGAGACCCAGTACTTC. The chain is built from TRBV25-1 and TRBJ2-5, with unresolved D. The CDR3 sequence is 13 residues long. V lost 3 bases and J 3 bases, leaving 8 bases between the germline ends. Germline CDR1 MGHDK, CDR2 SYGVNS.

In the case of this clonotype: A read error may explain this, as a much larger clone is one base away. The rearrangement uses TRBV7-2 and TRBJ1-6; a possible D gene is TRBD1 (6 bases). Germline CDR1 SGHTA, CDR2 FQGNSA. There are 15 residues in the CDR3. V dropped 3 bases and J dropped 9 bases, with 15 bases sitting between them. Here the CDR3 DNA reads TGTGCCAGCAGCTTGGGGGGCTCCTGGAGTTCACCCCTCCACTTT. Protein product: CASSLGGSWSSPLHF. The whole variable domain, remainder taken from reference TRBV7-2 and TRBJ1-6, is GAGVSQSPSNKVTEKGKDVELRCDPISGHTALYWYRQSLGQGLEFLIYFQGNSAPDKSGLPSDRFSAERTGGSVSTLTIQRTQQEDSAVYLCASSLGGSWSSPLHFGNGTRLTVT.

Comments on this clonotype: This clone may be a read error of a much larger clone one base away. The genes are TRBV7-9 and TRBJ2-7; no definite D call. There are 14 residues in the CDR3. The V end lost 5 bases, the J end lost 5 bases, and 16 bases lay between the germline ends. Germline CDR1 is SEHNR and CDR2 is FQNEAQ (reference sequence). CDR3 in DNA: TGTGCCAGCAGCCCCAGGCCGGTGGCTGACGAGCAGTACTTC. Translation gives CASSPRPVADEQYF.

The J gene is TRBJ2-5, the V gene TRBV24-1; TRBD2 might be the D (7 bases). The V gene's germline CDR1 is KGHDR and CDR2 SFDVKD. Trimming took 4 bases from V and 4 from J, leaving 15 bases between them. The CDR3 has 15 amino acids. CDR3 region: CATSEPGGLRETQYF. The CDR3 nucleotides are TGTGCCACCAGTGAACCGGGGGGCCTACGAGAGACCCAGTACTTC.

To note about this clonotype: This sequence may be a read error, since a much larger clone differs from it by one base. The genes are TRBV15 and TRBJ1-6, with D hard to call. Deletions cut 5 bases from V and 1 base from J, with 0 bases between. Germline assignment: CDR1 LNHNV and CDR2 YYDKDF (reference sequence). CDR3 length: 12 residues. CDR3 protein: CATSSYNSPLHF. The CDR3 DNA follows: TGTGCCACCAGCTCCTATAATTCACCCCTCCACTTT.